This TCR beta chain is drawn from a study of blood T cells in healthy people across ages. Study outcomes and limitations: Measured against age, TCR beta diversity per million T cells decreased in a roughly linear manner. Diversity estimated from one million T cells was considered an underestimate.

Germline V lookup: CDR1 SNHLY, CDR2 FYNNEI. The CDR3 is made up of 15 amino acids. V was clipped by 4 bases and J by 7 bases; unmatched bases: 8. With regard to this clonotype: No antigen is known for it.

A sample-barcoded 5' primer and a J-beta primer mix were used in a second PCR of about 7 to 12 cycles. No fewer than 3 million CDR3-containing paired-end reads came from each sample. TCRdb itself ran the 5' RACE reads through MiXCR, one entry per CDR3 protein. The table records under 2,000,000 distinct CDR3 sequences, around 48% of them present only once. Sequenced: blood. The origin of this receptor is a woman aged 40 to 50 in good health. V is TRBV2 and J is TRBJ2-1; TRBD1 aligns across 9 bases. The CDR3 protein is CASSGTGGAGNEQFF. In DNA, the CDR3 is TGTGCCAGCAGTGGCACAGGGGGCGCAGGGAATGAGCAGTTCTTC.